Described below is a single T cell receptor (beta chain) sequence and its context. The antigen remains unidentified. Germline V gives CDR1 ENHRY, CDR2 SYGVKD. The V gene end was trimmed by 6 bases and the J gene end by 2 bases; junction bases not matched to a gene: 8. The CDR3 has 15 residues. The sample is drawn from a study of beta chain features in type 1 diabetes. Study-wide results and limits: There was a moderate but significant shortening of TCRB CDR3s in all four CD4+ subsets of Type 1 diabetes patients.

Expressed TCRB transcripts were sequenced because the isolated RNA had all been reverse transcribed beforehand. Roughly 3.5 million reads per sample were averaged for naive, central memory and regulatory samples. This table comes from immunoSEQ multiplex PCR, and its TCRdb copy is limited to in-frame clones, with some not included. The profile shows 600,000 to 700,000 clones, around 12% of them singletons. The rearrangement joins TRBV10-3 to TRBJ2-3; 7 bases are a match to TRBD1. The sequencing input was naive CD4+ T cells from blood. The TCR was taken from a young man with type 1 diabetes. The CDR3: CAISPGQASTDTQYF. The CDR3 DNA is TGTGCCATCAGCCCCGGACAGGCATCCACAGATACGCAGTATTTT.